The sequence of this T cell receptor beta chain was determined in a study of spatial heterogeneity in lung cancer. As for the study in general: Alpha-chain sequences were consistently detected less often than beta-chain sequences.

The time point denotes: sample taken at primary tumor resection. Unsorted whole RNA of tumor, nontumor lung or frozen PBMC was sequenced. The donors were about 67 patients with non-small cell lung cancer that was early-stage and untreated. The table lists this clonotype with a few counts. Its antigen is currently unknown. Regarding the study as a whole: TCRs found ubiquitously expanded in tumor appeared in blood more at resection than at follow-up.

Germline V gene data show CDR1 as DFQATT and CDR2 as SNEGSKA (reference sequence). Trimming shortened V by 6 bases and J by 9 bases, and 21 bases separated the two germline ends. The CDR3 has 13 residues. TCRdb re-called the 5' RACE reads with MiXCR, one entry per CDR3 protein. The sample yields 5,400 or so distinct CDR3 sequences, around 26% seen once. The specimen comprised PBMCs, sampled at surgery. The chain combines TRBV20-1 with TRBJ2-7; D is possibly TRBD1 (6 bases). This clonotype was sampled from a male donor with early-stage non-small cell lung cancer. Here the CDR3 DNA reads TGCAGTGCCTGGACAGTCACCGGGCGTGGGCAGTACTTC. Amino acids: CSAWTVTGRGQYF.